Listed below are T cell receptor beta chains from one sample, sequenced in a study of T cell changes during pregnancy in multiple sclerosis. Method: immunoSEQ multiplex PCR; TCRdb's copy keeps in-frame clones and lacks some. This table has 50,000 to 65,000 clones, more than 75% appearing once. Sample: peripheral blood, taken in the second trimester of pregnancy. The receptors were sampled from a female donor with multiple sclerosis, enrolled in a pregnancy study. The CDR3 runs from the conserved cysteine through the conserved F or W. The D gene is left open where the match is weak. The size entry is marked missing in some rows and otherwise reads once, few, many or a size class.

TGTGCCAGCAGTGCGGGACTAGCGGGGGGTAATACGCAGTATTTT,CASSAGLAGGNTQYF,TRBJ2-3,TRBV2,TRBD2,.
TGTGCCACCAGCAGAGTCCCAACAGGGGGTGAAAAACTGTTTTTT,CATSRVPTGGEKLFF,TRBJ1-4,TRBV15,TRBD1,.
TGTGCCACCAGCAGAGAGCCCCCGGGGGAAGCTTTCTTT,CATSREPPGEAFF,TRBJ1-1,TRBV15,.,once
TGTGCCAGCAGTTACTCAACTAACACCGGGGAGCTGTTTTTT,CASSYSTNTGELFF,TRBJ2-2,TRBV6-6,.,.
TGTGCCAGCACGCTAGCGGGGGGGCTTGATACGCAGTATTTT,CASTLAGGLDTQYF,TRBJ2-3,TRBV2,TRBD2,.
TGTGCCAGCAGTTTATATCAGCCCCAGCATTTT,CASSLYQPQHF,TRBJ1-5,TRBV5-8,.,.
TGTGCCAGCAGCCCCTTCGGAGCGGGGGCCTTCTACGAGCAGTACTTC,CASSPFGAGAFYEQYF,TRBJ2-7,TRBV5-5,TRBD2,.
TGTGCCAGTAGTCTTCGGGACAGGGGAGGTGGCTACACCTTC,CASSLRDRGGGYTF,TRBJ1-2,TRBV19,TRBD1,.
TGCGCCAGCAGCGCCACAGGGTTCGGGCAGTTCTTC,CASSATGFGQFF,TRBJ2-1,TRBV5-1,.,.
TGTGCCAGCTCACCCAGACAGGGACCTAATGAAAAACTGTTTTTT,CASSPRQGPNEKLFF,TRBJ1-4,TRBV18,TRBD1,once
TGTGCCAGCAGCAGGACTCTCACCTACGAGCAGTACTTC,CASSRTLTYEQYF,TRBJ2-7,TRBV27,.,once
TGTGCCATCAGTGGGTTTCCGGCTGGGACAGCTAATGAAAAACTGTTTTTT,CAISGFPAGTANEKLFF,TRBJ1-4,TRBV10-3,TRBD1,once
TGCGCCAGCAGCCTAGACAGCTACAATGAGCAGTTCTTC,CASSLDSYNEQFF,TRBJ2-1,TRBV5-1,.,.
TGTGCCAGCAGCCTCGGGACAGCGATCCACGTGGGGGCTTTCTTT,CASSLGTAIHVGAFF,TRBJ1-1,TRBV7-2,TRBD1,.
TGTGCCAGCAGCCTGACAGGGTCGGACACTGAAGCTTTCTTT,CASSLTGSDTEAFF,TRBJ1-1,TRBV7-3,TRBD1,.
TGTGCCAGCAGCTTAGTCGGGGGATTCTATGGCTACACCTTC,CASSLVGGFYGYTF,TRBJ1-2,TRBV7-9,.,.
TGTGCCAGCAGCTTCCGACAGGGACGGGGCGAGCAGTACTTC,CASSFRQGRGEQYF,TRBJ2-7,TRBV5-6,TRBD1,.
TGTGCCAGCTCGGGACAGGCCACCGGGGAGCTGTTTTTT,CASSGQATGELFF,TRBJ2-2,TRBV6-4,TRBD1,.
TGTGCCAGCAGCCGTGGACAGGGGCTATACAATGAGCAGTTCTTC,CASSRGQGLYNEQFF,TRBJ2-1,TRBV2,TRBD1,.
TGCGCCAGCAGCTTCTTAGACAGTTCCTATGGCTACACCTTC,CASSFLDSSYGYTF,TRBJ1-2,TRBV4-3,.,.
TGTGCCAGCAGTGTGGGCCTCTACGAGCAGTACTTC,CASSVGLYEQYF,TRBJ2-7,TRBV2,.,.
TGTGCCAGCAGAGGGGGGGCTAATCAGCCCCAGCATTTT,CASRGGANQPQHF,TRBJ1-5,TRBV19,.,.
TGTGCCAGCACGGACAGGGCCGGGCTTGAGCAGTACTTC,CASTDRAGLEQYF,TRBJ2-7,TRBV19,TRBD1,.
TGTGCCAGCAACGGACAGGGTAATCAGCCCCAGCATTTT,CASNGQGNQPQHF,TRBJ1-5,TRBV2,TRBD1,.
TGCGCCAGCAGCTCACAGGGGATGCGGACTGAAGCTTTCTTT,CASSSQGMRTEAFF,TRBJ1-1,TRBV5-1,TRBD1,.
TGTGCCAGCAGCCGAGATGTAATCGGTGAGCAGTTCTTC,CASSRDVIGEQFF,TRBJ2-1,TRBV28,.,.
TGTGCCTGGGGGCAAGGACAGCCAGCCAAAAACATTCAGTACTTC,CAWGQGQPAKNIQYF,TRBJ2-4,TRBV30,.,.
TGTGCCAGCAGCGCCGACAGGAGTGGTGGCTACACCTTC,CASSADRSGGYTF,TRBJ1-2,TRBV27,.,.
TGTGCCACCCACGGCGGGGGGCCCACTGAAGCTTTCTTT,CATHGGGPTEAFF,TRBJ1-1,TRBV28,.,.
TGTGCCAGCAGCTCCCGGGACCGGGAGAATGAAAAACTGTTTTTT,CASSSRDRENEKLFF,TRBJ1-4,TRBV28,.,.
TGCAGCGTGGAAGAGAGACTACAAGAGACCCAGTACTTC,CSVEERLQETQYF,TRBJ2-5,TRBV29-1,.,once
TGTGCCAGCAGCTTGGACAGTGCTAATGAAAAACTGTTTTTT,CASSLDSANEKLFF,TRBJ1-4,TRBV7-2,.,.
TGTGCCAGCAGTCGACAGGTTGGTCAGCCCCAGCATTTT,CASSRQVGQPQHF,TRBJ1-5,TRBV6-1,.,.
TGTGCCAGCAGGGCTAGCACCCATGAGCAGTTCTTC,CASRASTHEQFF,TRBJ2-1,TRBV27,.,.
TGTGCCAGCAGTGGGACAGGGGGAGAACAGCCCCAGCATTTT,CASSGTGGEQPQHF,TRBJ1-5,TRBV2,TRBD1,.
TGTGCCAGCAGCTTAGGGCTAGCGGGGAACTACAATGAGCAGTTCTTC,CASSLGLAGNYNEQFF,TRBJ2-1,TRBV7-9,TRBD2,.
TGTGCCATCAGTGAAAGCGGGGGCTCCTACAATGAGCAGTTCTTC,CAISESGGSYNEQFF,TRBJ2-1,TRBV10-3,TRBD2,.
TGTGCCATCAACCGCGATTCGGGGGATACGCAGTATTTT,CAINRDSGDTQYF,TRBJ2-3,TRBV10-3,.,.
TGTGCCACCAGCAGAGATGGAGGCCTTAACTATGGCTACACCTTC,CATSRDGGLNYGYTF,TRBJ1-2,TRBV15,.,.
TGCGCCAGCAGCTTGGCCTCGGACAGGATTCGTGAAAAACTGTTTTTT,CASSLASDRIREKLFF,TRBJ1-4,TRBV5-1,TRBD1,.
TGTGCCTGGAGTGGGGGGACAGCCCGTACTGAAGCTTTCTTT,CAWSGGTARTEAFF,TRBJ1-1,TRBV2,TRBD1,.
TGTGCCAGCAGCTCCACACGGTCGGGGGGAAACACCATATATTTT,CASSSTRSGGNTIYF,TRBJ1-3,TRBV5-6,.,.
TGTGCCAGCAGCTGGGGGGGTAATTCACCCCTCCACTTT,CASSWGGNSPLHF,TRBJ1-6,TRBV6-4,.,.